This T cell receptor beta chain was identified in a study of T cell repertoires in cytomegalovirus infection. About the study: Public TCR beta signatures marked donors with CMV infection and the matching HLA.

V shed 4 bases and J shed 2 bases, with 9 bases lying between them. The germline V gene encodes CDR1 MNHEY and CDR2 SVGEGT. The CDR3 totals 14 residues. TCRdb redid the calling of the reads with MiXCR, one entry per CDR3 protein. The repertoire holds under 350,000 distinct CDR3 sequences, with more than 8% as singletons. V usage is TRBV6-2 or TRBV6-3 and J usage is TRBJ2-1; a possible D gene is TRBD2 (5 bases). The sample comprised PBMCs. This receptor was obtained from a human donor in good health (CMV status not recorded). Some clones in this sample may be carry-over from other donors' samples. DNA for the CDR3: TGTGCCAGCAGTTGGACTCCTACCTACAATGAGCAGTTCTTC. Translated, it gives CASSWTPTYNEQFF.